This T cell receptor beta chain derives from a study of T cell responses to AZD1222 COVID-19 vaccine. The study's findings and limits: It was only six AZD1222 recipients who were seropositive at baseline.

A word on this clone: The antigen is not known.

The CDR3 consists of 15 residues. The V end was cut by 0 bases, the J end by 7 bases, with 16 bases between. Germline CDR1 is SEHNR and CDR2 is FQNEAQ (reference sequence). Profiling relied on immunoSEQ multiplex PCR, and the TCRdb table lists in-frame clones only, not all of them. The table has around 140,000 clones, 90% to 95% seen once. The sample here was peripheral blood, taken on day 0 of AZD1222 vaccination. This TCR came from an adult in good health. J is TRBJ2-7 and V is TRBV7-9; TRBD1 is a possible D gene (5 bases). The CDR3 protein is CASSLAGATVSEQYF. The DNA of the CDR3 is TGTGCCAGCAGCTTAGCAGGGGCCACCGTAAGTGAGCAGTACTTC. Looking up the rest from reference TRBV7-9 and TRBJ2-7 gives the full variable domain: DTGVSQNPRHKITKRGQNVTFRCDPISEHNRLYWYRQTLGQGPEFLTYFQNEAQLEKSRLLSDRFSAERPKGSFSTLEIQRTEQGDSAMYLCASSLAGATVSEQYFGPGTRLTVT.